Listed below are T cell receptor beta chains from one sample, sequenced in a study of blood T cell repertoires in COVID-19. Clones were read by immunoSEQ multiplex PCR, and TCRdb kept only the in-frame ones, dropping some. The data show 88,000 or so clones, around 89% seen once. Material for sequencing was PBMCs or T cells enriched from blood (not recorded which). The receptors here all came from a woman between 45 and 65 years old with acute COVID-19. The CDR3 runs from the conserved cysteine through the conserved F or W. The D gene is left open where the match is weak. Not every row has a clone size; where given, it reads once, few, many or a size class.

clone_size | j_call | d_call | v_call | cdr3_aa | cdr3_nt
NA | TRBJ2-1 | NA | TRBV29-1 | CSVMPSSYNEQFF | TGCAGCGTTATGCCCAGCTCCTACAATGAGCAGTTCTTC
NA | TRBJ1-6 | TRBD1 | TRBV6-6 | CASQGANVISPLHF | TGTGCCAGTCAGGGGGCCAACGTGATTTCACCCCTCCACTTT
few | TRBJ2-2 | NA | TRBV7-9 | CASSWEVNTGELFF | TGTGCCAGCAGCTGGGAGGTGAACACCGGGGAGCTGTTTTTT
NA | TRBJ2-2 | NA | TRBV11-2 | CASSLSSGAGELFF | TGTGCCAGCAGCTTATCCAGCGGCGCCGGGGAGCTGTTTTTT
NA | TRBJ2-7 | NA | TRBV5-8 | CASSLERGGYEQYF | TGTGCCAGCAGCTTGGAGAGGGGGGGCTACGAGCAGTACTTC
NA | TRBJ2-5 | TRBD1 | TRBV11-3 | CASSLDGGQGQETQYF | TGTGCCAGCAGCTTAGATGGGGGACAGGGGCAAGAGACCCAGTACTTC
once | TRBJ2-3 | NA | TRBV7-6 | CASSKTVVIYEGTDTQYF | TGTGCCAGCAGCAAGACAGTGGTCATCTATGAGGGCACAGATACGCAGTATTTT
once | TRBJ2-7 | NA | TRBV11-2 | CASTMGADSYEQYF | TGTGCCAGCACCATGGGGGCCGACTCCTACGAGCAGTACTTC
NA | TRBJ2-7 | NA | TRBV5-4 | CASSWTETEQYF | TGTGCCAGCAGTTGGACTGAGACCGAGCAGTACTTC
NA | TRBJ1-4 | TRBD1 | TRBV29-1 | CSVEVGQGEKLFF | TGCAGCGTTGAGGTGGGACAGGGGGAAAAACTGTTTTTT
NA | TRBJ2-1 | NA | TRBV18 | CASSLQAVSYNEQFF | TGTGCCAGCTCACTTCAAGCGGTGTCCTACAATGAGCAGTTCTTC
NA | TRBJ2-7 | TRBD2 | TRBV3-1/TRBV3-2 | CASSQGKGLRENTYEQYF | TGTGCCAGCAGCCAAGGGAAGGGCCTGCGGGAGAACACCTACGAGCAGTACTTC
NA | TRBJ1-3 | NA | TRBV10-3 | CAISESGRGNTIYF | TGTGCCATCAGTGAGTCGGGCCGTGGAAACACCATATATTTT
few | TRBJ1-6 | NA | TRBV24-1 | CATSDLPIHPGNSPLHF | TGTGCCACCAGTGATTTGCCGATTCACCCGGGTAATTCACCCCTCCACTTT
NA | TRBJ1-2 | NA | TRBV11-2 | CASRPGPRHKRGYTF | TGTGCCAGCAGACCCGGACCGAGACACAAGCGGGGCTACACCTTC
NA | TRBJ1-4 | TRBD1 | TRBV5-6 | CASSLYQGATNEKLFF | TGTGCCAGCAGCTTGTACCAGGGGGCGACTAATGAAAAACTGTTTTTT
once | TRBJ1-5 | NA | TRBV27 | CASSGQPTQPQHF | TGTGCCAGCAGTGGACAGCCTACTCAGCCCCAGCATTTT
NA | TRBJ2-4 | NA | TRBV4-1 | CASSPIGRVRNIQYF | TGCGCCAGCAGCCCTATCGGCAGGGTTAGAAACATTCAGTACTTC
NA | TRBJ2-1 | TRBD2 | TRBV5-1 | CASSLEGTRAYNEQFF | TGCGCCAGCAGCTTGGAGGGGACTAGGGCCTACAATGAGCAGTTCTTC
NA | TRBJ1-2 | TRBD1 | TRBV18 | CASSPGQGADYGYTF | TGTGCCAGCTCACCCGGACAGGGGGCTGACTATGGCTACACCTTC
NA | TRBJ1-6 | NA | TRBV27 | CASSLRGLSSPLHF | TGTGCCAGCAGTTTACGGGGGTTGTCTTCACCCCTCCACTTT
NA | TRBJ1-5 | NA | TRBV7-9 | CASSDSRGPQHF | TGTGCCAGCAGCGATAGCAGGGGACCCCAGCATTTT
few | TRBJ1-4 | TRBD1 | TRBV4-1 | CASSLLQGRGEKLFF | TGCGCCAGCAGCCTCTTACAGGGGCGGGGTGAAAAACTGTTTTTT
NA | TRBJ2-4 | NA | TRBV6-5 | CASREQGPVQYF | TGTGCCAGCCGAGAACAGGGCCCGGTCCAGTACTTC
NA | TRBJ1-5 | NA | TRBV5-5 | CASSLAGSSGQPQHF | TGTGCCAGCAGCTTGGCTGGCAGTTCGGGTCAGCCCCAGCATTTT
NA | TRBJ2-4 | TRBD1 | TRBV3-1/TRBV3-2 | CASSQAAGGFKNIQYF | TGTGCCAGCAGCCAAGCGGCAGGGGGCTTCAAAAACATTCAGTACTTC
NA | TRBJ1-1 | NA | TRBV19 | CASSIGPRGIGNTEAFF | TGTGCCAGTAGTATAGGCCCCAGGGGAATAGGGAACACTGAAGCTTTCTTT
NA | TRBJ2-3 | NA | TRBV19 | CASTSGRTQYF | TGTGCCAGTACTTCAGGCCGCACGCAGTATTTT
NA | TRBJ1-5 | TRBD1 | TRBV30 | CAWSGGQAAQQPQHF | TGTGCCTGGAGTGGGGGACAGGCGGCCCAACAGCCCCAGCATTTT
NA | TRBJ2-7 | NA | TRBV19 | CASSGPGFYEQYF | TGTGCCAGTAGTGGTCCCGGTTTCTACGAGCAGTACTTC
few | TRBJ2-1 | TRBD2 | TRBV5-1 | CASSLEAGGVNEQFF | TGCGCCAGCAGCTTGGAGGCGGGGGGCGTCAATGAGCAGTTCTTC
NA | TRBJ2-7 | NA | TRBV5-4 | CASTNQAGKSYEQYF | TGTGCCAGCACCAATCAGGCAGGCAAATCCTACGAGCAGTACTTC
NA | TRBJ1-5 | NA | TRBV2 | CASRARGGYSNQPQHF | TGTGCCAGCAGAGCAAGGGGAGGCTATAGCAATCAGCCCCAGCATTTT
NA | TRBJ2-3 | NA | TRBV3-1/TRBV3-2 | CASSLGLRTDTQYF | TGTGCCAGCAGTTTGGGACTTCGCACAGATACGCAGTATTTT
NA | TRBJ1-2 | TRBD1 | TRBV19 | CASTRVRGAYGYTF | TGTGCCAGTACCCGTGTCAGGGGGGCCTATGGCTACACCTTC
NA | TRBJ1-2 | NA | TRBV27 | CASSSHGYREPYGYTF | TGTGCCAGCAGCTCCCATGGCTACAGGGAACCCTATGGCTACACCTTC